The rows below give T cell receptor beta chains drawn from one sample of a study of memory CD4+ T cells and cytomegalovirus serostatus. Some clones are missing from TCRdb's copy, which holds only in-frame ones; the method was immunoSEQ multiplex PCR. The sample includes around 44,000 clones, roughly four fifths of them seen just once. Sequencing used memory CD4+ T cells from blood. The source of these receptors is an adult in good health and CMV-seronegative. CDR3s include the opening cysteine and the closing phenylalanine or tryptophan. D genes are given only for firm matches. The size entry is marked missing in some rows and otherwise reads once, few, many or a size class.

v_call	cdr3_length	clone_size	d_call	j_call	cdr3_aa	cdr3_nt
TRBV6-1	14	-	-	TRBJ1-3	CASSGRSSGNTIYF	TGTGCCAGCAGTGGACGGTCCTCTGGAAACACCATATATTTT
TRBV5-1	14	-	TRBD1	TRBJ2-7	CASRPQDRVGEQYF	TGCGCCAGCAGACCTCAGGACAGGGTCGGCGAGCAGTACTTC
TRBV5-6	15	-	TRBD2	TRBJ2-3	CASSFPAGASDTQYF	TGTGCCAGCAGCTTCCCTGCGGGAGCCTCAGATACGCAGTATTTT
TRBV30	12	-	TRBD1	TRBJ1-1	CAGNRGVTEAFF	TGTGCCGGGAACAGGGGGGTCACTGAAGCTTTCTTT
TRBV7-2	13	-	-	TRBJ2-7	CASSLGGTPQQYF	TGTGCCAGCAGCTTAGGGGGCACCCCACAGCAGTACTTC
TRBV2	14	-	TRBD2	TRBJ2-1	CASNRLAGENEQFF	TGTGCCAGCAATCGGCTAGCGGGAGAGAATGAGCAGTTCTTC
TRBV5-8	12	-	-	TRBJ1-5	CASSLRNQPQHF	TGTGCCAGCAGCTTGCGGAATCAGCCCCAGCATTTT
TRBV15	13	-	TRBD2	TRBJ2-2	CATKRGGTGELFF	TGTGCCACCAAGCGCGGGGGGACCGGGGAGCTGTTTTTT
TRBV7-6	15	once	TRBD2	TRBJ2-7	CASSITSGRTYEQYF	TGTGCCAGCAGCATAACTAGCGGGAGAACCTACGAGCAGTACTTC
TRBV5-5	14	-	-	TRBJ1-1	CASSSSPGPLEAFF	TGTGCCAGCAGCTCATCTCCGGGACCGCTTGAAGCTTTCTTT
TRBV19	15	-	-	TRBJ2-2	CASSMKTRGTGELFF	TGTGCCAGTAGTATGAAGACTCGCGGGACCGGGGAGCTGTTTTTT
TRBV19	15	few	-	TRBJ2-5	CASSISGTPQETQYF	TGTGCCAGTAGTATAAGTGGGACTCCCCAAGAGACCCAGTACTTC
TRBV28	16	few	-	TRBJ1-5	CASSLGARGNYQPQHF	TGTGCCAGCAGTTTGGGGGCCAGGGGCAACTATCAGCCCCAGCATTTT
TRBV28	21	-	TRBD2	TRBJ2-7	CASSFIRIGLAGGGRSYEQYF	TGTGCCAGCAGTTTTATCCGGATAGGTCTAGCGGGAGGGGGAAGGTCCTACGAGCAGTACTTC
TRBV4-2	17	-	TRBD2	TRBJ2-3	CASSQEGVAGGADTQYF	TGTGCCAGCAGCCAAGAGGGGGTAGCGGGAGGAGCAGATACGCAGTATTTT
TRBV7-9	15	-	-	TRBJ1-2	CASSKGSLAADGYTF	TGTGCCAGCAGCAAGGGAAGTCTGGCTGCTGATGGCTACACCTTC
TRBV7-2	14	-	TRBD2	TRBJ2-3	CASSFSGRADTQYF	TGTGCCAGCAGCTTTAGCGGGAGGGCGGATACGCAGTATTTT
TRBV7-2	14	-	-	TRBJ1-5	CASTSGGGYQPQHF	TGTGCCAGCACCTCGGGAGGCGGCTACCAGCCCCAGCATTTT
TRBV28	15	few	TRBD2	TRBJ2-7	CASSLTGGGSNEQYF	TGTGCCAGCAGTTTAACAGGAGGCGGGAGTAACGAGCAGTACTTC
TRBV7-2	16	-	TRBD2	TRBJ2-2	CASSPRLAGGTGELFF	TGTGCCAGCAGCCCGCGACTAGCGGGAGGCACCGGGGAGCTGTTTTTT
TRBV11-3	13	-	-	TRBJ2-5	CASSSGHLGSQYF	TGTGCCAGCAGCTCGGGACACCTCGGATCCCAGTACTTC
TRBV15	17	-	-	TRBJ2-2	CATSSNRGEANTGELFF	TGTGCCACCAGCAGTAACCGTGGGGAGGCAAACACCGGGGAGCTGTTTTTT
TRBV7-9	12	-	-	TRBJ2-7	CASSRGSYEQYF	TGTGCCAGCAGCCGGGGGAGCTACGAGCAGTACTTC
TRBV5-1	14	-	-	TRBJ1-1	CASSPQGTGTEAFF	TGCGCCAGCAGCCCACAGGGCACGGGCACTGAAGCTTTCTTT
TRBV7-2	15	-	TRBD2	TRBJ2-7	CASSSAGTSGYEQYF	TGTGCCAGCAGCTCCGCCGGGACTAGCGGCTACGAGCAGTACTTC
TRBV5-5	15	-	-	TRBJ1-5	CASSRTPTGREPQHF	TGTGCCAGCAGCCGCACCCCGACGGGCCGAGAGCCCCAGCATTTT
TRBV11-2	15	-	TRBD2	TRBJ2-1	CASSLGTSGSMYPFF	TGTGCCAGCAGCCTCGGGACTAGCGGGAGTATGTATCCGTTCTTC
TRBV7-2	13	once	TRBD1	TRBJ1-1	CASSARQGTEAFF	TGTGCCAGCAGCGCCCGACAGGGGACTGAAGCTTTCTTT
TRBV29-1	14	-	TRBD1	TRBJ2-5	CSANRGGGQETQYF	TGCAGCGCTAACAGGGGTGGGGGCCAAGAGACCCAGTACTTC
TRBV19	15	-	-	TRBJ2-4	CASSPSSGNKNIQYF	TGTGCCAGTAGTCCCTCATCGGGGAACAAAAACATTCAGTACTTC
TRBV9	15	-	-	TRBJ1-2	CASSAYRDGSYGYTF	TGTGCCAGCAGCGCCTACCGGGACGGTAGCTATGGCTACACCTTC
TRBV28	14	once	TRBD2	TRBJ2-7	CASSPLFRTSGSYF	TGTGCCAGCAGCCCCTTATTCCGGACTAGCGGGAGTTACTTC
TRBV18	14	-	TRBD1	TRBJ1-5	CASSPEGQGSPQHF	TGTGCCAGCTCACCAGAGGGACAGGGGAGTCCCCAGCATTTT
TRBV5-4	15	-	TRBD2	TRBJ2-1	CASSIAGGGYNEQFF	TGTGCCAGCAGTATAGCGGGAGGAGGGTACAATGAGCAGTTCTTC
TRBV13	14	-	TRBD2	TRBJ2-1	CASSQTSGSNEQFF	TGTGCCAGCAGTCAGACTAGCGGGAGCAATGAGCAGTTCTTC
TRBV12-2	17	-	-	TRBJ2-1	CASRNYGADREENEQFF	TGTGCAAGTCGCAATTATGGAGCAGACCGGGAAGAAAATGAGCAGTTCTTC
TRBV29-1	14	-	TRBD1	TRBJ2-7	CSVGRRDSFYEQYF	TGCAGCGTAGGGAGACGGGACAGCTTCTACGAGCAGTACTTC
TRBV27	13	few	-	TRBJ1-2	CASSFGINYGYTF	TGTGCCAGCAGTTTTGGCATTAACTATGGCTACACCTTC
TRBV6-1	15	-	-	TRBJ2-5	CASSEVGWSQETQYF	TGTGCCAGCTCAGAGGTCGGTTGGTCCCAAGAGACCCAGTACTTC
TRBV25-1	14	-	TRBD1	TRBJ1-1	CASSAGQGRAEAFF	TGTGCCAGCAGTGCCGGACAGGGAAGGGCTGAAGCTTTCTTT
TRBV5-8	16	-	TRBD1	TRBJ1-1	CASSLDRGVWNTEAFF	TGTGCCAGCAGCTTAGACAGGGGGGTTTGGAACACTGAAGCTTTCTTT
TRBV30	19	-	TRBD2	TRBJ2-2	CAWSPSASGRDLNTGELFF	TGTGCCTGGAGTCCGTCGGCTAGCGGGAGGGATCTGAACACCGGGGAGCTGTTTTTT
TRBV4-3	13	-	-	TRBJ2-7	CASSQDRGEKQYF	TGCGCCAGCAGCCAAGATCGGGGAGAGAAGCAGTACTTC
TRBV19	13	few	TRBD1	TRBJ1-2	CASSIGQGYGYTF	TGTGCCAGTAGTATAGGACAGGGCTATGGCTACACCTTC
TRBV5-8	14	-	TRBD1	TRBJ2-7	CASSIGTGSYEQYF	TGTGCCAGCAGCATCGGGACAGGGTCCTACGAGCAGTACTTC
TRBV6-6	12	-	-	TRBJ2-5	CASRRTQETQYF	TGTGCCAGCAGGAGAACCCAAGAGACCCAGTACTTC
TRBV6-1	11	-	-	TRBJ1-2	CASNNRDGYTF	TGTGCCAGCAACAACAGGGACGGCTACACCTTC
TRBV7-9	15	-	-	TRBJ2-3	CASSPLVQGTDTQYF	TGTGCCAGCAGCCCTCTGGTCCAAGGAACAGATACGCAGTATTTT
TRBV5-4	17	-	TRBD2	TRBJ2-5	CASSLGASGSALETQYF	TGTGCCAGCAGCTTGGGGGCTAGCGGGAGTGCGCTGGAGACCCAGTACTTC
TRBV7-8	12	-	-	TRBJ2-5	CASSLAGETQYF	TGTGCCAGCAGCTTAGCCGGAGAGACCCAGTACTTC